This record concerns one T cell receptor beta chain sequence. The target of this receptor is not known. No clone much larger than this one lies a single base away; base qualities are absent. The data are from a study of blood T cell repertoires in COVID-19 (dated by TCRdb to the early 2020s). At the level of the whole study: Collaborator samples came from the United States, Italy and Spain and covered acute and convalescent phases of COVID-19. The prospective study material was composed of cDNA or gDNA derived from T cells, B-cell-depleted T cells, or PBMCs. The dataset comprised deeply sampled blood TCRbeta repertoires from subjects exposed to, actively infected with, or recovered from COVID-19. The repertoires were released in a freely available public database intended as a resource for research on the immune response to SARS-CoV-2. The samples were drawn from the first 160 participants of the ongoing ImmuneRACE study and from about 1,200 subjects provided by 6 global collaborators. The sample metadata nearly always contained a de-identified subject ID, COVID-19 status, age in years and sex. Where HLA class I and class II types were available, the types were taken from metadata supplied by the sample provider, not from assay-based typing. What the authors observed across the whole study: How much clinical and demographic metadata was included differed by source and by participant, and the metadata was provided uncurated.

CDR1 and CDR2, per the germline V gene (reference sequence), are SEHNR and FQNEAQ. Counted from cysteine to phenylalanine, this CDR3 has 17 amino acids. Only the CDR3 portion is preserved as DNA: 51 bases, with reading frame beginning at the first base. V is pared back by 4 bases and J by 2 bases, with 15 bases lying between the germline termini. TCRbeta CDR3 regions were amplified from genomic DNA by means of the immunoSEQ Assay, a bias-controlled multiplex PCR. Per the source publication's procedure: Within the assay, amplification of reference gene primers was used to estimate how many nucleated cells each sample contained. To quantify the absolute abundance of each unique TCRbeta CDR3 rearrangement, sequence reads were collapsed and filtered. For each sample, productive Simpson clonality was calculated as the square root of Simpson's diversity index across productive rearrangements. TCRdb carries this immuneACCESS record with in-frame sequences only. Its versions omit some clonotypes, under half of them owing to an unresolved V gene in the studies checked, with the rest unexplained. V and J calls and clone size come straight from that table; D and trimming were deduced from the DNA. In this sample the table shows hundreds of thousands of clones, under 95% of which occur a single time. The top ten clonotypes cover roughly 3% of the sample.

A second Seattle source provided samples from volunteer blood donors who had recovered from COVID-19. Each collaborating institution followed its own protocols to collect whole blood in K2EDTA tubes. For TCRbeta analysis, collaborator samples were shipped as frozen whole blood, as isolated PBMCs, or as DNA extracted from either sample type. The sequence joins TRBV7-9 to TRBJ1-6; the best D guess is TRBD1, with 5 bases matching. Sequencing used peripheral blood. The sequence was collected from a woman aged 18-30 years who had recovered from COVID-19. The DNA sequence follows: TGTGCCAGCAGCTCCGGGGACGGAGGGGCCTATAATTCACCCCTCCACTTT. It translates as CASSSGDGGAYNSPLHF.